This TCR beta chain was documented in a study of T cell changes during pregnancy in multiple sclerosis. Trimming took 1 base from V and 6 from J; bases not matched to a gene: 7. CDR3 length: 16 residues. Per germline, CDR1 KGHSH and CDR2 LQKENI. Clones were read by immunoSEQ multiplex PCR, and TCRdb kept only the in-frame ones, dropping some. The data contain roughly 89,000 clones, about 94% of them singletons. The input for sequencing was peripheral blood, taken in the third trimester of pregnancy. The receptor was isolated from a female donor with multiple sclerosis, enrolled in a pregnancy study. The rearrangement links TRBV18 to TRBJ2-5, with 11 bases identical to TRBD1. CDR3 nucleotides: TGTGCCAGCTCACCACAAGGACAGGGGGCGATGAAGACCCAGTACTTC. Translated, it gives CASSPQGQGAMKTQYF.